This T cell receptor (beta chain) was captured by sequencing in a study of multiple sclerosis patients with progressive multifocal leukoencephalopathy. Study-level results: Expanded clones at PML onset predated and persisted through natalizumab therapy.

A remark on this clone: The antigen remains unidentified.

CDR1 is KGHSH, CDR2 LQKENI, per germline. The germline V and J ends were trimmed by 6 bases and 4 bases, with 11 bases remaining between them. This CDR3 contains 13 residues. Synthetic inline TR CDR3 controls covering all V-J pairings were spiked into each PCR. Libraries were prepared by immunoSEQ multiplex PCR; TCRdb keeps only in-frame clonotypes and omits some of them. The top ten hold roughly 3.2% of the sample, which has roughly 32,000 clones, 87% seen once. Time point in this sample: time of PML onset. All patients had prior interferon beta, and all PML patients were female. V gene TRBV18 combines with J gene TRBJ2-3; D call uncertain. This sample comprised PBMCs, obtained from a patient treated with natalizumab. The source is a human donor with progressive multifocal leukoencephalopathy. The CDR3 DNA reads as TGTGCCAGCTCCCTGCCATCTTCAGATACGCAGTATTTT. Amino acids: CASSLPSSDTQYF.